These T cell receptor beta chains were read from a single sample in a study of monozygotic twins with inflammatory bowel disease. TCRdb re-analyzed the 5' RACE reads; it lists each CDR3 protein once, without DNA. Its clone listing holds 150,000 to 200,000 distinct CDR3 sequences. The specimen was blood. Receptors originate from a human donor with ulcerative colitis or Crohn's disease, or a healthy co-twin of an affected twin (not recorded which). Each CDR3 is given with its conserved first and last residue. Each record gives: J gene, V gene, CDR3 protein.

TRBJ2-3 | TRBV10-3 | CAIAYRGSTDTQYF
TRBJ2-7 | TRBV11-2 | CASSLDNVRASLSSYEQYF
TRBJ2-2 | TRBV30 | CAWSYTSGTGELFF
TRBJ1-1 | TRBV12-3/TRBV12-4 | CASSLKSNTEAFF
TRBJ2-1 | TRBV25-1 | CASSGTSGRGYEQFF
TRBJ2-1 | TRBV20-1 | CSPGPRRAYNEQFF
TRBJ1-1 | TRBV15 | CATSIERGGAGAFF
TRBJ1-6 | TRBV5-4 | CASSSGQRGSYNSPLHF
TRBJ1-2 | TRBV5-1 | CASSVTPGTTNYGYTF
TRBJ1-1 | TRBV12-1 | CASSFADSYNMNTEAFF
TRBJ2-3 | TRBV29-1 | CARREGDTQYF
TRBJ2-7 | TRBV5-6 | CASSPGTGNIYEQYF
TRBJ1-6 | TRBV5-4 | CASSLGAGGRVDSPLHF
TRBJ1-1 | TRBV18 | CASSQLTANTEAFF
TRBJ1-1 | TRBV12-3/TRBV12-4 | CASTRRMNTEAFF
TRBJ2-7 | TRBV3-1 | CASSQDDIYEQYF
TRBJ2-2 | TRBV9 | CASSPPTGGAVRDTGELFF
TRBJ1-1 | TRBV6-1 | CASRSPGGRKPEAFF
TRBJ2-2 | TRBV12-3/TRBV12-4 | CASSQRIGELFF
TRBJ2-1 | TRBV24-1 | CATSDRTSGTLYNEQFF
TRBJ1-4 | TRBV6-6 | CAAQGFTNEKLFF
TRBJ1-2 | TRBV5-6 | CASSFVERKGYTF
TRBJ1-1 | TRBV30 | CAWSDRQVVGEAFF
TRBJ1-1 | TRBV15 | CATSGSVRNTEAFF
TRBJ1-1 | TRBV20-1 | CSASAGNTEAFF
TRBJ2-1 | TRBV18 | CASSPSLAGTNNEQFF
TRBJ2-3 | TRBV11-2 | CASSQRSSGLGRTDTQYF
TRBJ2-7 | TRBV7-2 | CASSSRTSGGREQYF
TRBJ1-2 | TRBV19 | CASWTGRYGYTF
TRBJ2-2 | TRBV5-1 | CASSLMAGENTGELFF